The source of this T cell receptor beta chain is a study of Graves' ophthalmopathy and Graves' hyperthyroidism (dated by TCRdb to the late 2010s). General notes on the study: Stable hyperthyroidism was defined as no progression to ophthalmopathy within 18 months of follow-up. T-cell repertoires of thyroid tissue and blood were compared in about 6 hyperthyroidism patients. An independent validation cohort comprised around 19 hyperthyroidism patients and 15 to 17 patients who later progressed from hyperthyroidism to ophthalmopathy. Following sampling, methimazole starting at 30 mg daily was administered to hyperthyroidism patients, and high-dose intravenous methylprednisolone was administered to ophthalmopathy patients. A discovery set of more than 90 patients (around 45 ophthalmopathy, 57 stable hyperthyroidism) was enrolled to explore V-J signatures distinguishing ophthalmopathy from hyperthyroidism. To tell Graves' ophthalmopathy apart from Graves' hyperthyroidism, and to predict which patients would progress to ophthalmopathy, the study relied on TCR beta repertoire signatures. In total, 120 to 150 blood samples were TCR-sequenced: fewer than 50 ophthalmopathy, over 70 hyperthyroidism and some 17 hyperthyroidism-to-ophthalmopathy patients. Broad study findings and their caveats: No statistical method was used to predetermine the sample size, and group allocation was not hidden from the investigators. In validation, the model predicted ophthalmopathy progression with 55% to 71% sensitivity and less than 80% specificity; around twelve predicted patients were CT-confirmed with GO in a median of around 6.5 months. Ophthalmopathy was separated from stable hyperthyroidism by the 13-signature model with about 85% sensitivity and about 83% specificity in cross-validation and with 80%/75% in the test set. Most of the expanded thyroid clonotypes with a frequency above 0.001 were also detected in blood, and it was suggested that the thyroid immune response may be reflected by blood repertoires.

Hyperthyroidism patients were newly diagnosed, with disease duration under 2 months, and aged 18 to 65 years. Anyone with other autoimmune diseases, uncontrolled infections, pregnancy or lactation was excluded from the study. Clinical symptoms, serum thyroxine, TRAb, thyroid ultrasound and orbital computed tomography formed the basis of the diagnosis. Total RNA was extracted with Trizol reagent and quality-checked on an Agilent 2100 Bioanalyzer. For repertoire sequencing, the TCR beta CDR3 regions were amplified from RNA transcripts. The first round of RT-PCR was done with HTBI primers and the Qiagen OneStep RT-PCR kit, and was followed by a second round of multiplex PCR, then size selection and purification. Sequencing of the libraries was carried out on an Illumina HiSeq2000 in paired-end mode with 100 bp reads. The study's processing was this. SOAPnuke was used for read processing, and reads with adapters, uncalled bases, a mean Phred below 15, or no exact constant-primer or identifier match were discarded. COPE v1.2.5 was used to merge high-quality paired reads. Each unique nucleotide sequence was treated as a clonotype, and MiTCR v1.1 was used to align the clonotypes to the IMGT TRB V, D and J references. Only V-J combinations with frequency above 0.0001 were analysed, covering approximately 99% of repertoires. For each V-J combination, a TCR clonal expansion and chaos score was defined as F50 clonal expansion divided by the chaos observed in the TCRdist matrix. Welch's t-statistics and random forest were used to narrow the features down to about a dozen V-J combinations, which were then fed into a naive Bayes classifier. The similarity between thyroid and blood repertoires was quantified using the Morisita-Horn index. TCRdb trimmed public reads at Q25 via fastp, called clones via MiXCR and kept in-frame beta chains. Under each unique CDR3 protein, matching rows form one entry showing the most common genes and DNA. TCRdb's processing, not the authors', yielded these V and J calls. Across this sample there are about 1.2 million distinct CDR3 sequences, with about 40% seen only once. The ten largest make up more than 9.5% of the sample.

This clonotype was seen at least ten times. This receptor's antigen is unknown. No base-level quality is on record; no much larger clone is a single base apart. The sequence was collected from an adult man with Graves' hyperthyroidism. Material: peripheral blood or thyroid tissue (not recorded which).

At the DNA level, the sequence is TGTGCCAGCAGCTTCCTGGGACAGGGGGCTCTGGCCAACACTGAAGCTTTCTTT. Translated, it gives CASSFLGQGALANTEAFF. The receptor chain draws on TRBV7-9 and TRBJ1-1, with 12 middle bases fitting TRBD1. The CDR3 starts with the cysteine, ends with the phenylalanine, and has 18 residues. The kept DNA is CDR3 alone, 54 bases in frame from the first base. Ends trimmed: V by 3 bases, J by 2 bases; bases unmatched to a gene: 10. CDR1 and CDR2 were assigned from the germline V gene (reference sequence) as SEHNR and FQNEAQ.